The 29 T cell receptor beta chains below were found in one sample sequenced in a study of T cell responses to AZD1222 COVID-19 vaccine listed by TCRdb under 2021. Library generation was performed with the immunoSEQ multiplex PCR assay. The immuneACCESS repertoire file appears here via TCRdb, limited to in-frame rearrangements. These files lack a portion of the clones; in checked studies, under half of the deficit traces to unresolved V genes, and the cause of the others is not known. This sample has roughly 200,000 clones in its table, and about 91% of those were observed once. Clones ranked in the top ten supply 6% to 8.5% of the sample. The sample's time point label, decoded: baseline before first vaccination. The input for sequencing was peripheral blood, taken on day 0 of AZD1222 vaccination. The receptor set was obtained from an adult in good health.

The V gene is TRBV30, the J gene TRBJ1-5; unclear D gene. Germline V gene data show CDR1 as GTSNPN and CDR2 as SVGIG (reference sequence). This CDR3 spans 15 amino acids. V lost 0 bases and J lost 0, with 9 bases in between. DNA of the CDR3: TGTGCCTGGAGTGTTACCAGGTATAGCAATCAGCCCCAGCATTTT. Its protein product is CAWSVTRYSNQPQHF.

This clone occurred once. CDR3 DNA: TGTGCCAGCAGTCAATGGGACAGCTCGAGTTCTTCACCCCTCCACTTT. This sequence encodes CASSQWDSSSSSPLHF. The J gene is TRBJ1-6, the V gene TRBV6-2 or TRBV6-3; 7 bases map to TRBD1. With 5 bases clipped from V and 9 bases from J, the junction kept 13 bases outside the gene matches. Looked up from germline, CDR1 is MNHEY and CDR2 is SVGEGT. The CDR3 consists of 16 residues.

The CDR3, as DNA: TGTGCCAGCAGTAAGGAACGGGGCTACACCTTC. This codes for CASSKERGYTF. V is TRBV6-6 and J is TRBJ1-2; D unclear. The V and J ends lost 5 bases and 8 bases respectively, with 9 bases between them. Per the germline V gene, CDR1 is MNHNY and CDR2 is SVGAGI (reference sequence). The CDR3 covers 11 residues.

This clone showed up just once. The gene calls are TRBV12-3 or TRBV12-4 and TRBJ2-7; D might be TRBD2 (5 bases). CDR3 length equals 13 residues. The V end was cut by 2 bases, the J end by 3 bases, with 8 bases between. This CDR3 is CASSLSRDYEQYF. In DNA form, the CDR3 reads TGTGCCAGCAGTTTATCTCGGGACTACGAGCAGTACTTC.

The V call is TRBV4-1, the J call TRBJ2-5, with 9 bases aligning to TRBD2. CDR3 length: 15 residues. The germline V gene encodes CDR1 MGHRA and CDR2 YSYEKL. Trimming took 0 bases from V and 7 from J; bases not matched to a gene: 6. CDR3 in amino acids: CASSQEASGDGTQYF. CDR3 bases: TGCGCCAGCAGCCAAGAGGCTAGCGGGGACGGGACCCAGTACTTC.

The chain uses TRBV5-4 and TRBJ1-3; D unresolved. With 4 bases removed from V and 3 bases from J, the gap between germline ends came to 5 bases. CDR1 is SGHNT, CDR2 YYREEE, per germline (reference sequence). The length of the CDR3 is 12 residues. The CDR3 nucleotides are TGTGCCAGCAGCCTCATTGGAAACACCATATATTTT. It encodes CASSLIGNTIYF.

The chain recombines TRBV18 with TRBJ1-1; possibly TRBD1 for D (5 bases). The length of the CDR3 is 13 residues. Germline CDR1 reads KGHSH; CDR2 reads LQKENI. Deletions cut 3 bases from V and 6 bases from J, with 11 bases between. This chain's CDR3 is CASSPEQGAEAFF. The CDR3, as DNA: TGTGCCAGCTCACCGGAGCAGGGCGCTGAAGCTTTCTTT.

The chain employs TRBV3-1 (or the pseudogene TRBV3-2) and TRBJ1-2; D possibly corresponds to TRBD1 (6 bases). The CDR3 sequence is 18 residues long. The V gene's germline CDR1 is LGHDT and CDR2 YNNKEL (reference sequence). Trimming took off 3 bases at V and 3 bases at J, with 23 bases between the two ends. DNA for the CDR3: TGTGCCAGCAGCCAGGACCTTGGGGGGGGCGCCGATGACTATGGCTACACCTTC. Translating it yields CASSQDLGGGADDYGYTF.

The chain employs TRBV2 and TRBJ2-3; a weak D match, TRBD1 (6 bases). The germline V gene has CDR1 SNHLY and CDR2 FYNNEI. With 6 bases removed from V and 0 bases from J, the gap between germline ends came to 16 bases. CDR3 length: 16 residues. CDR3: CASRASRGSSTDTQYF. Written as DNA, the CDR3 is TGTGCCAGCAGAGCTTCCAGGGGCTCGAGCACAGATACGCAGTATTTT.

V usage is TRBV20-1 and J usage is TRBJ2-1, with D possibly matching TRBD2 (6 bases). The V and J ends lost 3 bases and 6 bases respectively, with 18 bases between them. CDR1 and CDR2 (germline): DFQATT, SNEGSKA (reference sequence). The CDR3 consists of 15 residues. The CDR3 region has the DNA TGCAGTGCTAGTTCGCCAGGCGGGGCACTCAATGAGCAGTTCTTC. This codes for CSASSPGGALNEQFF.

This chain connects TRBV6-5 to TRBJ1-2; no firm D call. The CDR3 spans 13 residues. The V gene's germline CDR1 is MNHEY and CDR2 SVGAGI. The V and J ends lost 2 bases and 1 base respectively, with 5 bases between them. CDR3 sequence: CASSYNSNYGYTF. CDR3 sequence (DNA): TGTGCCAGCAGTTACAACAGTAACTATGGCTACACCTTC.

This sequence joins TRBV5-1 and TRBJ1-1; 8 nucleotides line up with TRBD1. CDR3 length: 15 residues. The ends lost 0 bases at V and 2 bases at J; junction bases unmatched: 3. In germline, CDR1 is SGHRS, CDR2 YFSETQ. In DNA, the CDR3 is TGCGCCAGCAGCTTGGGCGGGACAGGCAACACTGAAGCTTTCTTT. Encoded protein: CASSLGGTGNTEAFF. Combining the CDR3 with reference TRBV5-1 and TRBJ1-1 gives the whole variable domain KAGVTQTPRYLIKTRGQQVTLSCSPISGHRSVSWYQQTPGQGLQFLFEYFSETQRNKGNFPGRFSGRQFSNSRSEMNVSTLELGDSALYLCASSLGGTGNTEAFFGQGTRLTVV.

The chain links TRBV7-2 to TRBJ1-1; 9 nucleotides line up with TRBD1. Per the germline V gene, CDR1 is SGHTA and CDR2 is FQGNSA. The CDR3 is 16 amino acids. The V and J ends lost 0 bases and 5 bases, in that order; junction bases with no gene match: 7. In DNA, the CDR3 is TGTGCCAGCAGCTTAGCCCCAGGACAGGGGAGGACTGAAGCTTTCTTT. The encoded protein is CASSLAPGQGRTEAFF.

V gene TRBV5-1 combines with J gene TRBJ2-1; D uncertain. The CDR3 has 15 residues. Germline V lookup: CDR1 SGHRS, CDR2 YFSETQ. Between the trimmed V and J ends, which lost 0 bases and 4 bases, there was a span of 11 bases. The CDR3 here is CASSLEAARYNEQFF. CDR3 nucleotide sequence: TGCGCCAGCAGCTTGGAGGCTGCCCGTTACAATGAGCAGTTCTTC. The full variable domain, with the rest looked up from reference TRBV5-1 and TRBJ2-1, is KAGVTQTPRYLIKTRGQQVTLSCSPISGHRSVSWYQQTPGQGLQFLFEYFSETQRNKGNFPGRFSGRQFSNSRSEMNVSTLELGDSALYLCASSLEAARYNEQFFGPGTRLTVL.

This sequence joins TRBV28 and TRBJ1-3; possible D gene TRBD1, 5 bases. The CDR3 extends over 15 amino acids. The V end lost 4 bases, the J end lost 2 bases, and 12 bases lay between the germline ends. CDR1 and CDR2 (germline): MDHEN, SYDVKM. CDR3: CASSSPIRAGNTIYF. Written as DNA, the CDR3 is TGTGCCAGCAGTTCTCCCATCAGGGCTGGAAACACCATATATTTT.

This chain joins TRBV5-1 and TRBJ2-1, with 10 positions matching TRBD2. V lost 6 bases to trimming and J lost 4 bases; unmatched junction nucleotides: 10. Germline V CDR1 and CDR2: SGHRS, YFSETQ. The CDR3 covers 16 residues. The CDR3, as DNA: TGCGCCAGCAACCGGGCTAGCGGGGGAGGATACAATGAGCAGTTCTTC. It encodes CASNRASGGGYNEQFF. The variable domain in full, with the rest retrieved from reference TRBV5-1 and TRBJ2-1, is KAGVTQTPRYLIKTRGQQVTLSCSPISGHRSVSWYQQTPGQGLQFLFEYFSETQRNKGNFPGRFSGRQFSNSRSEMNVSTLELGDSALYLCASNRASGGGYNEQFFGPGTRLTVL.

This clone has just a few counts. The J gene is TRBJ1-5, the V gene TRBV25-1, with D perhaps TRBD1 (5 bases). The CDR3 covers 13 residues. Germline assignment: CDR1 MGHDK and CDR2 SYGVNS. The V and J ends lost 4 bases and 7 bases respectively, with 11 bases between them. The CDR3: CASSGQGNQPQHF. The CDR3 DNA sequence: TGTGCCAGCAGTGGGCAGGGAAACCAGCCCCAGCATTTT.

V usage is TRBV6-2 or TRBV6-3 and J usage is TRBJ1-1; the D gene is possibly TRBD1 (5 bases). The V end was cut by 7 bases, the J end by 4 bases, with 16 bases between. This CDR3 has 14 residues. Germline V gene lookup returns CDR1 MNHEY and CDR2 SVGEGT. CDR3 nucleotide sequence: TGTGCCAGCACCCCAGGAGGGACGAGCACTGAAGCTTTCTTT. Encoded protein: CASTPGGTSTEAFF.

The CDR3 is CASSPGGFPSYEQYF. The CDR3 DNA is TGTGCCAGCAGCCCGGGGGGCTTCCCTTCCTACGAGCAGTACTTC. The J gene is TRBJ2-7, the V gene TRBV9; TRBD2 is a possible D gene (7 bases). Trimming stripped 4 bases from V and 1 base from J, with 15 bases between. The CDR3 runs to 15 residues. Germline-derived CDR1 and CDR2 are SGDLS and YYNGEE.

The V gene is TRBV3-1 (or the pseudogene TRBV3-2), the J gene TRBJ1-5; TRBD1 might be the D (6 bases). The CDR3 extends over 15 amino acids. V dropped 4 bases and J dropped 2 bases, with 12 bases sitting between them. Germline V gene lookup returns CDR1 LGHDT and CDR2 YNNKEL (reference sequence). CDR3 sequence reads: CASSRQAGGNQPQHF. CDR3 nucleotide sequence: TGTGCCAGCAGCCGACAGGCCGGGGGCAATCAGCCCCAGCATTTT.

This sequence joins TRBV19 and TRBJ1-5; 7 bases line up with TRBD1. This CDR3 is built from 14 residues. Germline-derived CDR1 and CDR2 are LNHDA and SQIVND (reference sequence). V shed 8 bases and J 3 bases; nucleotides not matched to a gene: 7. The CDR3 region has the DNA TGTGCCAGTCGTGTGACAGGGTTCAATCAGCCCCAGCATTTT. Translation: CASRVTGFNQPQHF.

V gene TRBV19 combines with J gene TRBJ1-1, with D possibly being TRBD1 (5 bases). This CDR3 is built from 13 residues. Germline-derived CDR1 and CDR2 are LNHDA and SQIVND (reference sequence). Trimming took off 4 bases at V and 4 bases at J, with 10 bases between the two ends. The CDR3 bases are TGTGCCAGTAGTACTCAGACAGCCACTGAAGCTTTCTTT. Translation gives CASSTQTATEAFF.

This clone has just one count. The genes are TRBV28 and TRBJ2-3, with a weak D call TRBD2 (6 bases). The CDR3 length is 14 residues. In germline, CDR1 is MDHEN, CDR2 SYDVKM. V gave up 6 bases and J gave up 0 bases, with 10 bases separating them. The CDR3 loop reads CASSRGLSTDTQYF. The CDR3 nucleotides read TGTGCCAGCAGCCGGGGACTCAGCACAGATACGCAGTATTTT. Complete variable domain (other parts from reference TRBV28 and TRBJ2-3): DVKVTQSSRYLVKRTGEKVFLECVQDMDHENMFWYRQDPGLGLRLIYFSYDVKMKEKGDIPEGYSVSREKKERFSLILESASTNQTSMYLCASSRGLSTDTQYFGPGTRLTVL.

This chain connects TRBV25-1 to TRBJ2-5; TRBD2 agrees at 7 bases. Germline trimming cut 8 bases from V and 3 bases from J; bases unmatched to any gene: 9. The CDR3 contains 14 residues. Germline CDR1 and CDR2: MGHDK and SYGVNS. CDR3 residues: CASGQGGAEETQYF. The DNA for the CDR3 is TGTGCCAGCGGCCAGGGAGGGGCTGAAGAGACCCAGTACTTC.

The chain uses TRBV20-1 and TRBJ1-2; TRBD1 might be the D (5 bases). This CDR3 contains 11 residues. Trimming left V 5 bases short and J 7 bases short, with 11 bases between. Germline-derived CDR1 and CDR2 are DFQATT and SNEGSKA (reference sequence). CDR3: CSAHQGRGYTF. The CDR3, as DNA: TGCAGTGCTCACCAGGGTCGTGGCTACACCTTC.

This clone has a single count. J is TRBJ1-1 and V is TRBV19, with 8 bases fitting TRBD1. The germline gives CDR1 LNHDA, CDR2 SQIVND (reference sequence). This CDR3 comprises 16 residues. The junction had 14 bases not matched to a gene; V was cut back by 6 bases and J by 5 bases. The CDR3 nucleotides are TGTGCCAGTAGCTTGATCCCCGGGACAGGCAGAACTGAAGCTTTCTTT. As protein: CASSLIPGTGRTEAFF.

V is TRBV27 and J is TRBJ2-7; D may be TRBD1 or TRBD2 (6 bases each). V gave up 0 bases and J gave up 2 bases, with 11 bases separating them. The CDR3 is 15 amino acids. In germline, CDR1 is MNHEY, CDR2 SMNVEV (reference sequence). The CDR3 reads CASSLSGGLTYEQYF. The CDR3 region has the DNA TGTGCCAGCAGTTTATCCGGGGGCCTTACCTACGAGCAGTACTTC.

This clone was seen once. The chain links TRBV28 to TRBJ1-2; possible D gene TRBD1, 5 bases. Deletions cut 4 bases from V and 8 bases from J, with 17 bases between. CDR3 length equals 14 residues. Germline V gene sequence: CDR1 MDHEN, CDR2 SYDVKM. This CDR3 is CASSSGALTMGYTF. DNA of the CDR3: TGTGCCAGCAGTTCCGGGGCCCTAACTATGGGCTACACCTTC.

This clone was recorded once. The chain recombines TRBV12-5 with TRBJ2-4, with 8 bases matching TRBD1. This CDR3 has 15 residues. Unmatched junction bases numbered 8, after V lost 4 bases and J lost 6 bases. CDR1 is LGHNT and CDR2 is FRNRAP in the germline V gene. Written as DNA, the CDR3 is TGTGCTAGTGGTTCAGTGACAGGGGCGATAAACATTCAGTACTTC. Translation gives CASGSVTGAINIQYF. Filled out from reference TRBV12-5 and TRBJ2-4, the complete variable domain reads DARVTQTPRHKVTEMGQEVTMRCQPILGHNTVFWYRQTMMQGLELLAYFRNRAPLDDSGMPKDRFSAEMPDATLATLKIQPSEPRDSAVYFCASGSVTGAINIQYFGAGTRLSVL.